Presented here are 8 T cell receptor beta chains from one specimen sequenced in a study of PD-1 blockade in classical Hodgkin lymphoma. Here immunoSEQ multiplex PCR was the method, and the copy in TCRdb shows in-frame clones only, minus some. Here the sample spans about 84,000 clones, roughly nine tenths being singletons. Each of the patients experienced relapse following autologous stem cell transplantation, and their brentuximab vedotin exposure differed. This sample comprised peripheral blood mononuclear cells (PBMCs), obtained at baseline. The receptors shown here come from a human donor with classical Hodgkin lymphoma.

This chain links TRBV19 with TRBJ2-7, with 13 bases that match TRBD2. CDR1 and CDR2 from the germline V gene are LNHDA and SQIVND (reference sequence). The CDR3 runs 15 residues. V trimming: 9 bases; J trimming: 7 bases; junction bases outside the gene matches: 12. CDR3 sequence (DNA): TGTGCCAGCTCCCGACCGGGACTAGCGGGACAAGAGCAGTACTTC. It is translated as CASSRPGLAGQEQYF.

The chain links TRBV30 to TRBJ2-1, with 8 positions matching TRBD2. With V trimmed by 2 bases and J by 4 bases, 4 bases remained unmatched. The CDR3 loop spans 14 amino acids. Germline assignment: CDR1 GTSNPN and CDR2 SVGIG (reference sequence). Here the CDR3 DNA reads TGTGCCTGGAGTCCCTTAGCGGGGTACAATGAGCAGTTCTTC. The encoded protein is CAWSPLAGYNEQFF.

CDR3 residues: CASSSLAGGPTDTQYF. CDR3 DNA: TGTGCCAGCAGCTCCTTAGCGGGAGGTCCCACAGATACGCAGTATTTT. This chain uses TRBV5-8 with TRBJ2-3; 10 bases align to TRBD2. The germline V gene has CDR1 SGHTS and CDR2 YDEGEE. This CDR3 has 16 residues. Trimming removed 3 bases from V and 2 bases from J; junction bases left unmatched: 6.

The CDR3 here is CASSQRTVYSNQPQHF. The CDR3 coding sequence is TGCGCCAGCAGCCAACGGACAGTATATAGCAATCAGCCCCAGCATTTT. The chain has TRBV4-1 and TRBJ1-5; possibly TRBD1 for D (6 bases). The CDR3 is 16 amino acids. Trimming cost V 2 bases and J 0 bases, with 11 bases left between them. CDR1 and CDR2 from the germline V gene are MGHRA and YSYEKL.

This sequence joins TRBV27 and TRBJ1-2, with D tentatively TRBD1 (5 bases). The germline gives CDR1 MNHEY, CDR2 SMNVEV (reference sequence). V was pared by 1 base and J by 6 bases, with 15 bases between. The CDR3 is 15 residues long. The CDR3 is CASSLFGQSAHGYTF. CDR3 nucleotide sequence: TGTGCCAGCAGTTTATTTGGACAATCTGCCCATGGCTACACCTTC.

In this sample, this clone turned up a few times. The chain carries TRBV2 and TRBJ2-1; a possible D gene is TRBD1 (6 bases). Germline V gene sequence: CDR1 SNHLY, CDR2 FYNNEI. The V end was cut by 6 bases, the J end by 1 base, with 13 bases between. The CDR3 spans 15 residues. The CDR3: CASSDTGLSYNEQFF. Written as DNA, the CDR3 is TGTGCCAGCAGCGACACAGGGCTTTCCTACAATGAGCAGTTCTTC.

This chain joins TRBV14 and TRBJ1-1; TRBD1 is a possible D gene (5 bases). From germline, CDR1 is SGHDN and CDR2 FVKESK. CDR3 length: 15 amino acids. V shed 1 base and J shed 0 bases, with 9 bases lying between them. This chain's CDR3 is CASSQAGRLNTEAFF. CDR3 DNA sequence: TGTGCCAGCAGCCAAGCGGGACGGTTGAACACTGAAGCTTTCTTT.

This chain uses TRBV6-6 with TRBJ2-7; D is perhaps TRBD2 (5 bases). The CDR3 loop spans 16 amino acids. Trimming removed 2 bases at V and 6 bases at J, with 20 bases between. Germline V gene sequence: CDR1 MNHNY, CDR2 SVGAGI (reference sequence). Here the CDR3 reads CASSYLEAAPGTEQYF. In nucleotides, the CDR3 is TGTGCCAGCAGTTACCTCGAAGCGGCCCCGGGCACCGAGCAGTACTTC.